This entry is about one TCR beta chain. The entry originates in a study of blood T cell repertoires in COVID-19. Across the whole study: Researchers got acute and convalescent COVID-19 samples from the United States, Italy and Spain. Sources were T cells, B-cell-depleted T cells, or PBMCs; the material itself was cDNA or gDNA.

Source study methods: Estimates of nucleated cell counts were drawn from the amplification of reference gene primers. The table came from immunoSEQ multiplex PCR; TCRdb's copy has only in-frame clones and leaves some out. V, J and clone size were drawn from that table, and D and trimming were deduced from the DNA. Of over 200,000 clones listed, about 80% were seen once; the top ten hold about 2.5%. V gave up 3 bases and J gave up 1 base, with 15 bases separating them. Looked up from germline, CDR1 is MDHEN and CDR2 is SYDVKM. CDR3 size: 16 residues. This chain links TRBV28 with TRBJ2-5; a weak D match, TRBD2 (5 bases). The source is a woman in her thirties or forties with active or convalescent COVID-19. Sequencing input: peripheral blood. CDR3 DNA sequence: TGTGCCAGCAGTTTTCGAGGGCTACACGCCCAAGAGACCCAGTACTTC. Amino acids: CASSFRGLHAQETQYF.